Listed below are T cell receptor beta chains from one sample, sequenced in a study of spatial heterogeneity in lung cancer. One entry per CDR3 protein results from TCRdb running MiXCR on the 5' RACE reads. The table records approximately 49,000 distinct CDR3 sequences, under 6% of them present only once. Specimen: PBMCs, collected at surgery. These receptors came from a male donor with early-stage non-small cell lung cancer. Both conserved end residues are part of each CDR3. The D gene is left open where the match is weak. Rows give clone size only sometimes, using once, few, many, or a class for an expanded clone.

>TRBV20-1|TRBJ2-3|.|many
CSLPQMGGPDTQYF
TGCAGTTTACCCCAGATGGGGGGCCCAGATACGCAGTATTTT
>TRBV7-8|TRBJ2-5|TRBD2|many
CASSLSGSGSQYF
TGTGCCAGCAGTCTTAGCGGGAGTGGGTCCCAGTACTTC
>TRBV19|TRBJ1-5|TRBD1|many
CASSIPGQGTQPQHF
TGTGCCAGTAGTATCCCCGGACAGGGTACTCAGCCCCAGCATTTT
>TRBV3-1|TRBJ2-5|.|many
CASSQFNGETQYF
TGTGCCAGCAGCCAATTTAACGGAGAGACCCAGTACTTC
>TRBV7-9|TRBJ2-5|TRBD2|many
CASSPQVRREPRETQYF
TGTGCCAGCAGCCCCCAAGTAAGGCGGGAGCCCCGGGAGACCCAGTACTTC
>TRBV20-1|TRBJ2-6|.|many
CSAPRDSPSGANVLTF
TGCAGTGCACCTCGAGACAGCCCTTCTGGGGCCAACGTCCTGACTTTC
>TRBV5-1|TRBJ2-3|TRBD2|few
CASRGGPPDTQYF
TGCGCCAGCCGCGGGGGGCCCCCAGATACGCAGTATTTT
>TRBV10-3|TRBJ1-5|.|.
CAISTGRESNQPQHF
TGTGCCATCAGTACAGGGAGGGAGAGCAATCAGCCCCAGCATTTT
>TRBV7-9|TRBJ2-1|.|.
CASSLGTAREQFF
TGTGCCAGCAGTCTCGGGACCGCACGAGAGCAGTTCTTC
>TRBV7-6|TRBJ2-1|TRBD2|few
CASSLTSGITSSYNEQFF
TGTGCCAGCAGCTTGACTAGCGGGATTACCAGCTCCTACAATGAGCAGTTCTTC
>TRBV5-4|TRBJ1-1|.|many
CASSFGLVRNTEAFF
TGTGCCAGCAGCTTCGGTCTGGTGAGGAACACTGAAGCTTTCTTT
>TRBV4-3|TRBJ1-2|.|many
CASSQDSTRNYGYTF
TGCGCCAGCAGCCAGGACAGTACGAGGAACTATGGCTACACCTTC
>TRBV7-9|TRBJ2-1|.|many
CASSGGRLASSYNEQFF
TGTGCCAGCTCTGGGGGCCGGCTAGCGAGTTCCTACAATGAGCAGTTCTTC
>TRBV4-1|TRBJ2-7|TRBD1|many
CASSQGDRDSGEQYF
TGCGCCAGCAGCCAAGGGGACAGGGATTCAGGGGAGCAGTACTTC
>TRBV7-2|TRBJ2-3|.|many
CASSSVAASTDTQYF
TGTGCCAGCAGCTCGGTAGCGGCGAGCACAGATACGCAGTATTTT
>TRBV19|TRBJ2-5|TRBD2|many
CATSGTSGMETQYF
TGTGCCACCTCCGGGACTAGCGGGATGGAGACCCAGTACTTC
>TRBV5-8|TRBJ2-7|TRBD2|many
CASSIAGAYEQYF
TGTGCCAGCAGCATAGCGGGAGCCTACGAGCAGTACTTC
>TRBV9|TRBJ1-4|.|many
CASSLTQGNNEKLFF
TGTGCCAGCAGCTTGACACAGGGAAATAATGAAAAACTGTTTTTT
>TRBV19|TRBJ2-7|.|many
CASSTDRSGRGPAYEQYF
TGTGCCAGTAGCACCGACCGGAGTGGACGGGGGCCGGCCTACGAGCAGTACTTC
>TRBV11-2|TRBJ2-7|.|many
CASSFAGPYEQYF
TGTGCCAGCAGCTTCGCCGGACCGTACGAGCAGTACTTC
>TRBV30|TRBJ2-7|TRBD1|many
CAWTRGTGGREQYF
TGTGCCTGGACAAGGGGGACAGGGGGCCGCGAGCAGTACTTC
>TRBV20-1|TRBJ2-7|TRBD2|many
CSASLAGGPSEQYF
TGCAGTGCTTCCCTAGCGGGAGGGCCTTCTGAGCAGTACTTC
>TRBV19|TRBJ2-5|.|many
CASSPTAALQETQYF
TGTGCCAGTAGTCCCACGGCCGCCCTCCAAGAGACCCAGTACTTC
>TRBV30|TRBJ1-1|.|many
CAWSVKMNTEAFF
TGTGCCTGGAGTGTAAAAATGAACACTGAAGCTTTCTTT
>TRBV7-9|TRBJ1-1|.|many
CASSKRTLGAGFMNTEAFF
TGTGCCAGCAGCAAAAGAACGTTGGGGGCTGGATTCATGAACACTGAAGCTTTCTTT
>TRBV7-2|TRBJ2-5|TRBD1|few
CASSSPRQGAGETQYF
TGTGCCAGCAGCTCCCCGAGACAGGGGGCAGGAGAGACCCAGTACTTC
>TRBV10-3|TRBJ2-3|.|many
CAISVEDTQYF
TGTGCCATCAGTGTAGAAGATACGCAGTATTTT
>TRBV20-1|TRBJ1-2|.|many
CSAASTGNYGYTF
TGCAGTGCCGCCTCGACGGGAAACTATGGCTACACCTTC
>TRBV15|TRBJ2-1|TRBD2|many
CATSRDQASGYNEQFF
TGTGCCACCAGCAGAGATCAGGCTAGCGGGTACAATGAGCAGTTCTTC
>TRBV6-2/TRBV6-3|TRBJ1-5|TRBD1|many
CASSNPGTGYSNQPQHF
TGTGCCAGCAGCAATCCCGGGACAGGTTATAGCAATCAGCCCCAGCATTTT
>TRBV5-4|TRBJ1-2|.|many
CASSSPDQRYGYTF
TGTGCCAGCAGTTCGCCGGATCAGCGCTATGGCTACACCTTC
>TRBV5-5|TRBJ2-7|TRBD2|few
CASSLGLRTSGTYEQYF
TGTGCCAGCAGCTTGGGTCTCAGGACTAGCGGGACCTACGAGCAGTACTTC
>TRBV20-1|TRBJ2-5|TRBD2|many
CSTSGEYQETQYF
TGCAGCACTAGCGGGGAGTACCAAGAGACCCAGTACTTC
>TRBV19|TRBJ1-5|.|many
CASSLGTQPQHF
TGTGCCAGTAGTTTGGGGACTCAGCCCCAGCATTTT
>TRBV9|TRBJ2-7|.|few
CASSVGAGSRVNEQYF
TGTGCCAGCAGCGTAGGAGCCGGATCGCGGGTAAACGAGCAGTACTTC
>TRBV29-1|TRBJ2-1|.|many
CSVEPLYNEQFF
TGCAGCGTTGAACCTCTCTACAATGAGCAGTTCTTC
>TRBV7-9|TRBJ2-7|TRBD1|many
CASSLRDRPYEQYF
TGTGCCAGCAGCTTACGGGACAGGCCCTACGAGCAGTACTTC
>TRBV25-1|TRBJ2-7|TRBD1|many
CASSVSGTGLQYF
TGTGCCAGCAGTGTTTCCGGGACAGGGTTGCAGTACTTC
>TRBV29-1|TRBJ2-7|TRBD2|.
CSVRGTSGSGDEQYF
TGCAGCGTACGTGGGACTAGCGGGAGTGGCGACGAGCAGTACTTC
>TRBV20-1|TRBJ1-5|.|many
CSASRGDNQPQHF
TGCAGTGCTAGTCGGGGGGACAATCAGCCCCAGCATTTT
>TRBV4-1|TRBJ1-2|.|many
CASSPIVETENYGYTF
TGCGCCAGCAGCCCCATAGTCGAGACAGAAAACTATGGCTACACCTTC
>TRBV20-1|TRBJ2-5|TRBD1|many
CSAWDRVETQYF
TGCAGTGCTTGGGACAGGGTAGAGACCCAGTACTTC
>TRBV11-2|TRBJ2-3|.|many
CASSLDTGSTDTQYF
TGTGCCAGCAGCTTAGATACAGGTAGCACAGATACGCAGTATTTT
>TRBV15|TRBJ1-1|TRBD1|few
CATSLRDSLNTEAFF
TGTGCCACCAGCCTCCGGGACAGCCTGAACACTGAAGCTTTCTTT
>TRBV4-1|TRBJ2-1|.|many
CASSVRGLDEQFF
TGCGCCAGCAGCGTTAGGGGACTTGACGAGCAGTTCTTC
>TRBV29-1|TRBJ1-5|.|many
CSVGSGDSNQPQHF
TGCAGCGTTGGATCAGGGGATAGCAATCAGCCCCAGCATTTT
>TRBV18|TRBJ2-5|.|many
CASSPPSDETQYF
TGTGCCAGCTCCCCTCCCTCGGATGAGACCCAGTACTTC
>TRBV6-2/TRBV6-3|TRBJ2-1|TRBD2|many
CASSPSGSNNNEQFF
TGTGCCAGCAGTCCTAGCGGGAGCAATAACAATGAGCAGTTCTTC
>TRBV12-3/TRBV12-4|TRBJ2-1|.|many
CASSFPGINEQFF
TGTGCCAGCAGTTTTCCAGGGATCAATGAGCAGTTCTTC
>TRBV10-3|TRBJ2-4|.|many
CAISVGGRDKNIQYF
TGTGCCATCAGTGTCGGGGGGCGCGACAAAAACATTCAGTACTTC
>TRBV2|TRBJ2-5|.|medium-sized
CASSGQGPQETQYF
TGTGCCAGCAGTGGCCAGGGGCCGCAAGAGACCCAGTACTTC
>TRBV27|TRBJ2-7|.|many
CASSPSAGLAVYEQYF
TGTGCCAGCAGCCCCTCGGCGGGACTCGCGGTCTACGAGCAGTACTTC
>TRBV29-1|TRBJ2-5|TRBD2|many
CSVRLAGQETQYF
TGCAGCGTGAGACTAGCGGGGCAAGAGACCCAGTACTTC